What follows are 31 T cell receptor beta chains derived from one specimen sequenced in a study of cytomegalovirus exposure and HLA in healthy donors. The PCR employed 60 Vbeta primers together with 13 Jbeta primers. The data were produced by immunoSEQ multiplex PCR, yet TCRdb's version contains in-frame clones alone and is incomplete. Here the sample spans over 90,000 clones, around 70% being singletons. Sequencing input: PBMCs. These receptors were taken from a woman aged 50 to 60 in good health and CMV-seropositive.

This clone was seen only once. The V gene is TRBV14, the J gene TRBJ2-5; possible D gene TRBD1, 5 bases. Germline V gene sequence: CDR1 SGHDN, CDR2 FVKESK. The CDR3 has 14 residues. The ends were cut back, 2 bases at V and 4 bases at J, with 11 bases in the middle. DNA for the CDR3: TGTGCCAGCAGCCAACAGGGTACACGAGAGACCCAGTACTTC. Amino acids: CASSQQGTRETQYF.

The rearrangement links TRBV21-1 to TRBJ2-1; TRBD2 was called by the table and not checked on the DNA. TRBV21-1 is shown as a pseudogene. This CDR3 has 12 amino acids. Here the CDR3 DNA reads TGTGCCAGCAGCAGGCTAGGCGATGAGCAGTTCTTC. Translated: CASSRLGDEQFF.

This clone was observed once. The V call is TRBV13, the J call TRBJ2-1; 11 nucleotides match TRBD1. The junction had 7 bases not matched to a gene; V was cut back by 4 bases and J by 8 bases. The CDR3 covers 15 residues. The germline V gene encodes CDR1 PRHDT and CDR2 FYEKMQ (reference sequence). The CDR3 spells CASSYRTGGKDEQFF. The CDR3 DNA follows: TGTGCCAGCAGCTATCGGACAGGGGGCAAAGATGAGCAGTTCTTC.

This rearrangement joins TRBV5-1 to TRBJ1-5, with D perhaps TRBD1 (6 bases). Looked up from germline, CDR1 is SGHRS and CDR2 is YFSETQ. Trimming removed 0 bases at V and 9 bases at J, with 7 bases between. This CDR3 has 12 residues. CDR3 region: CASSLGDMPQHF. The CDR3 bases are TGCGCCAGCAGCTTGGGGGACATGCCCCAGCATTTT.

The gene calls are TRBV27 and TRBJ2-7; maybe TRBD2 (6 bases). The CDR3 is 16 residues long. Trimming shortened V by 7 bases and J by 6 bases, and 25 bases separated the two germline ends. Looked up from germline, CDR1 is MNHEY and CDR2 is SMNVEV (reference sequence). CDR3 nucleotides: TGTGCCAGCATGGTCGGGAGTCCTGCTCAGTTCCGCGAGCAGTACTTC. Protein: CASMVGSPAQFREQYF.

This clone was picked up a small number of times. This same CDR3 is encoded by further DNA sequences in the sample. The V call is TRBV14, the J call TRBJ2-2; TRBD1 agrees at 10 bases. V lost 4 bases and J lost 4; bases outside the gene matches: 3. The CDR3 extends over 15 amino acids. CDR1 and CDR2 (germline): SGHDN, FVKESK. This CDR3 is CASSLRQGATGELFF. CDR3 nucleotides: TGTGCCAGCAGCCTCCGACAGGGGGCCACCGGGGAGCTGTTTTTT.

V is TRBV4-1 and J is TRBJ1-1; D remains unclear. The CDR3 is made up of 16 amino acids. The germline gives CDR1 MGHRA, CDR2 YSYEKL. Trimming removed 8 bases at V and 0 bases at J, with 19 bases between. The CDR3 loop is CASAPRASPLNTEAFF. The DNA for the CDR3 is TGCGCCAGCGCCCCTCGAGCATCTCCTTTGAACACTGAAGCTTTCTTT.

V and J are TRBV6-1 and TRBJ2-3, with D tentatively TRBD1 (6 bases). The CDR3 is made up of 14 amino acids. CDR1 MNHNS and CDR2 SASEGT come from the germline V gene. V was cut by 5 bases and J by 2 bases, with 11 bases left in between. CDR3 sequence reads: CASSPDRYTDTQYF. The CDR3 DNA reads as TGTGCCAGCAGTCCGGACAGATACACAGATACGCAGTATTTT.

The chain uses TRBV4-1 and TRBJ2-3, with 7 bases fitting TRBD1. Per germline, CDR1 MGHRA and CDR2 YSYEKL. The CDR3 totals 16 residues. J was trimmed by 4 bases and V by 3 bases; bases with no gene match: 10. In nucleotides, the CDR3 is TGCGCCAGCAGCCATTGGAAAGGGGGCTCAGCAGATACGCAGTATTTT. Translated: CASSHWKGGSADTQYF.

V gene TRBV6-5 combines with J gene TRBJ1-3, with D unresolved. V lost 0 bases and J lost 0, with 6 bases in between. There are 15 residues in the CDR3. Germline V gene data show CDR1 as MNHEY and CDR2 as SVGAGI. CDR3 nucleotide sequence: TGTGCCAGCAGTTACTCGTTAGACTCTGGAAACACCATATATTTT. It specifies CASSYSLDSGNTIYF.

This clone has just a few counts. The chain links TRBV7-8 to TRBJ1-4; 7 bases match TRBD1. This CDR3 contains 15 residues. Per the germline V gene, CDR1 is SGHVS and CDR2 is FQNEAQ. Germline trimming cut 6 bases from V and 8 bases from J; bases unmatched to any gene: 12. In DNA form, the CDR3 reads TGTGCCAGCAGTAACACCGGGACAGCGGTCGAAAAACTGTTTTTT. Translating it yields CASSNTGTAVEKLFF.

This clone was seen a few times. The chain has TRBV7-2 and TRBJ2-4, with 7 bases that match TRBD1. J lost 6 bases, V lost 5 bases, and 10 bases had no gene match. CDR1 SGHTA and CDR2 FQGNSA come from the germline V gene. CDR3 size: 15 residues. Written as DNA, the CDR3 is TGTGCCAGCAGCACGCGGACAGGATCCGGAAACATTCAGTACTTC. This codes for CASSTRTGSGNIQYF. Drawing the rest from reference TRBV7-2 and TRBJ2-4, the complete variable domain is GAGVSQSPSNKVTEKGKDVELRCDPISGHTALYWYRQSLGQGLEFLIYFQGNSAPDKSGLPSDRFSAERTGGSVSTLTIQRTQQEDSAVYLCASSTRTGSGNIQYFGAGTRLSVL.

This clone has just a few counts. V usage is TRBV14 and J usage is TRBJ2-7, with 12 bases matching TRBD1. CDR3 size: 15 residues. The ends lost 4 bases at V and 4 bases at J; junction bases unmatched: 5. CDR1 is SGHDN and CDR2 is FVKESK in the germline V gene. In nucleotides, the CDR3 is TGTGCCAGCAGCCTTCCGGGACAGGGGGCTTACGAGCAGTACTTC. Translation: CASSLPGQGAYEQYF. Based on the CDR3 plus reference TRBV14 and TRBJ2-7, the full variable domain is EAGVTQFPSHSVIEKGQTVTLRCDPISGHDNLYWYRRVMGKEIKFLLHFVKESKQDESGMPNNRFLAERTGGTYSTLKVQPAELEDSGVYFCASSLPGQGAYEQYFGPGTRLTVT.

The chain is built from TRBV11-2 and TRBJ2-1, with no clear D. Trimming removed 4 bases from V and 8 bases from J, with 12 bases in between. Germline loops: CDR1 SGHAT, CDR2 FQNNGV. The CDR3 loop spans 13 amino acids. CDR3 bases: TGTGCCAGCAGCTCCAACATGGGCCATGAGCAGTTCTTC. Translation: CASSSNMGHEQFF.

The chain joins TRBV7-2 to TRBJ2-3; TRBD1 matches 8 bases. After removal of 6 bases from V and 7 bases from J, the junction contained 9 bases not matched to a gene. CDR3 length: 14 amino acids. CDR1 and CDR2 from the germline V gene are SGHTA and FQGNSA. The chain's CDR3 is CASRTDRGRNTQYF. Here the CDR3 DNA reads TGTGCCAGCAGAACCGACAGGGGTCGGAATACGCAGTATTTT.

This clone was observed a handful of times. The V gene is TRBV9, the J gene TRBJ2-5; TRBD1 matches 7 bases. This CDR3 region has 13 residues. Germline assignment: CDR1 SGDLS and CDR2 YYNGEE. Germline trimming cut 4 bases from V and 2 bases from J; bases unmatched to any gene: 2. CDR3 DNA sequence: TGTGCCAGCAGCTGGACAGGTCAAGAGACCCAGTACTTC. This encodes CASSWTGQETQYF.

This rearrangement joins TRBV30 to TRBJ1-3; 8 nucleotides align to TRBD1. CDR3 length: 11 amino acids. V shed 8 bases, J shed 4 bases, and the junction held 1 base outside the gene matches. Germline lookup yields CDR1 GTSNPN and CDR2 SVGIG (reference sequence). The chain's CDR3 is CAGQGGNTIYF. DNA of the CDR3: TGTGCCGGACAGGGCGGAAACACCATATATTTT.

The chain couples TRBV28 to TRBJ2-7, with D perhaps TRBD2 (6 bases). Trimming removed 6 bases at V and 0 bases at J, with 15 bases between. Per the germline V gene, CDR1 is MDHEN and CDR2 is SYDVKM. This CDR3 contains 15 residues. The CDR3 DNA reads as TGTGCCAGCAGCCTGGGGGGTGGCTCCTCCTACGAGCAGTACTTC. Its protein is CASSLGGGSSYEQYF.

CDR3 protein: CASSRGDGGTSGSGAEQFF. CDR3 in DNA: TGCGCCAGCAGCCGAGGGGACGGTGGGACTAGCGGGAGCGGGGCTGAGCAGTTCTTC. The chain employs TRBV5-1 and TRBJ2-1; TRBD2 matches 14 bases. This CDR3 has 19 residues. The junction had 18 bases not matched to a gene; V was cut back by 4 bases and J by 9 bases. CDR1 SGHRS and CDR2 YFSETQ come from the germline V gene.

Only a few counts were recorded for this clone. The chain recombines TRBV5-1 with TRBJ2-7; the match to TRBD2 covers 9 bases. Germline V CDR1 and CDR2: SGHRS, YFSETQ. Trimming removed 4 bases from V and 2 bases from J; junction bases left unmatched: 16. The CDR3 covers 18 residues. CDR3: CASSPNAEGLAEPYEQYF. CDR3 nucleotide sequence: TGCGCCAGCAGCCCGAATGCGGAGGGACTAGCCGAGCCCTACGAGCAGTACTTC.

This clone has more than one count but fewer than ten. The chain employs TRBV5-1 and TRBJ2-7, with TRBD1 matching over 12 bases. Germline CDR1 SGHRS, CDR2 YFSETQ. The CDR3 runs 15 residues. The ends lost 2 bases at V and 5 bases at J; junction bases unmatched: 5. The CDR3 DNA reads as TGCGCCAGCAGCTTTGGGGGACAGGGGGCGGACGAGCAGTACTTC. Translation gives CASSFGGQGADEQYF.

The chain uses TRBV28 and TRBJ2-6, with D perhaps matching TRBD1 (5 bases). There are 16 residues in the CDR3. CDR1 MDHEN and CDR2 SYDVKM come from the germline V gene. V was cut by 6 bases and J by 4 bases, with 16 bases left in between. CDR3 residues: CASSREFLGGANVLTF. CDR3 nucleotide sequence: TGTGCCAGCAGCAGGGAATTTTTGGGGGGGGCCAACGTCCTGACTTTC.

The CDR3 is CASVDLAGRAYNEQFF. Written as DNA, the CDR3 is TGTGCCAGCGTAGACCTAGCGGGTAGGGCCTACAATGAGCAGTTCTTC. The chain recombines TRBV2 with TRBJ2-1, with TRBD2 matching 8 bases. The CDR3 is 16 amino acids. V was clipped by 8 bases and J by 2 bases; unmatched bases: 11. The germline V gene has CDR1 SNHLY and CDR2 FYNNEI.

This rearrangement joins TRBV6-5 to TRBJ1-2; TRBD1 agrees at 7 bases. V was pared by 6 bases and J by 8 bases, with 12 bases of the junction left unmatched. The V gene's germline CDR1 is MNHEY and CDR2 SVGAGI. The CDR3 covers 14 residues. The CDR3 DNA reads as TGTGCCAGCAGGCGTGGACAGGACGTTTTCGGCTACACCTTC. It specifies CASRRGQDVFGYTF.

This clone was observed a handful of times. The chain recombines TRBV10-3 with TRBJ1-2; TRBD1 is a possible D gene (5 bases). The CDR3 covers 11 residues. The V gene lost 4 bases and the J gene lost 8 bases, with 8 bases spanning the gap. Germline-derived CDR1 and CDR2 are ENHRY and SYGVKD. The CDR3 region has the DNA TGTGCCATCAGTGCGGGGGTAGGCTACACCTTC. This codes for CAISAGVGYTF.

The CDR3 here is CASSLKGTDNQPQHF. The DNA for the CDR3 is TGTGCCAGCAGCTTAAAGGGGACAGATAATCAGCCCCAGCATTTT. The rearrangement joins TRBV7-2 to TRBJ1-5; 7 bases agree with TRBD1. The germline V gene has CDR1 SGHTA and CDR2 FQGNSA. V lost 2 bases and J lost 4; bases outside the gene matches: 5. The CDR3 has 15 amino acids.

The chain joins TRBV30 to TRBJ2-3, with a possible D match to TRBD2 (5 bases). The ends were cut back, 0 bases at V and 8 bases at J, with 15 bases in the middle. The CDR3 sequence is 14 residues long. Germline V gives CDR1 GTSNPN, CDR2 SVGIG (reference sequence). The CDR3 is CAWSVLGLGGTQYF. CDR3 sequence (DNA): TGTGCCTGGAGTGTACTGGGCCTAGGAGGTACGCAGTATTTT.

The V and J genes are TRBV10-3 and TRBJ2-7; 9 bases match TRBD2. Germline CDR1 ENHRY, CDR2 SYGVKD. This CDR3 is built from 15 residues. V lost 6 bases and J lost 0; bases outside the gene matches: 6. In DNA, the CDR3 is TGTGCCATCAGACCTAGCGGGATGCTCTCCTACGAGCAGTACTTC. This codes for CAIRPSGMLSYEQYF.

This clone was counted only a few times. The chain couples TRBV11-2 to TRBJ2-7, with TRBD1 as a possible D gene (5 bases). The germline gives CDR1 SGHAT, CDR2 FQNNGV. The CDR3 runs 13 residues. Trimming removed 1 base at V and 5 bases at J, with 9 bases between. The CDR3 loop reads CASSLGGQDEQYF. In DNA form, the CDR3 reads TGTGCCAGCAGCTTAGGAGGACAAGACGAGCAGTACTTC. Full variable domain (outside the CDR3, taken from reference TRBV11-2 and TRBJ2-7): EAGVAQSPRYKIIEKRQSVAFWCNPISGHATLYWYQQILGQGPKLLIQFQNNGVVDDSQLPKDRFSAERLKGVDSTLKIQPAKLEDSAVYLCASSLGGQDEQYFGPGTRLTVT.

Details on this clone: Mismatch with germline at one junction end may stem from a read error. This chain uses TRBV7-9 with TRBJ2-1, with TRBD2 matching over 7 bases. CDR3 length equals 16 residues. Looked up from germline, CDR1 is SEHNR and CDR2 is FQNEAQ (reference sequence). The CDR3 protein is CSSSQSGGRASNEQFF. The CDR3 nucleotides are TGTTCCAGCAGCCAGTCTGGGGGGAGGGCCAGTAATGAGCAGTTCTTC.

The chain has TRBV7-9 and TRBJ1-2; TRBD1 matches at 7 bases. The V gene's germline CDR1 is SEHNR and CDR2 FQNEAQ (reference sequence). This CDR3 region has 18 residues. J was trimmed by 0 bases and V by 5 bases; bases with no gene match: 15. Here the CDR3 reads CASSPGPGQAGANYGYTF. The CDR3 region has the DNA TGTGCCAGCAGCCCAGGGCCCGGACAGGCGGGCGCTAACTATGGCTACACCTTC.